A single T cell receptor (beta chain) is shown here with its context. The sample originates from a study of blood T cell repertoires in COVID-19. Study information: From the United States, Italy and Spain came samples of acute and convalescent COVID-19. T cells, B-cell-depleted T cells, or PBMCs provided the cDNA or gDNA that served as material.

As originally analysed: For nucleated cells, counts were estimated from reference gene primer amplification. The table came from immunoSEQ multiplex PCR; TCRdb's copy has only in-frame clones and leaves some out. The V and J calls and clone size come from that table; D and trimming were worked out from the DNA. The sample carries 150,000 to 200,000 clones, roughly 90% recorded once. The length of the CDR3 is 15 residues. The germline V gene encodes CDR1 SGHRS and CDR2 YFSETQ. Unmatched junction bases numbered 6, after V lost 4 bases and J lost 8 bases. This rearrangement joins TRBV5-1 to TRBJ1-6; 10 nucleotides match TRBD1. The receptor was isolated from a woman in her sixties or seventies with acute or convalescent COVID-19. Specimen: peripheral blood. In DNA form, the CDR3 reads TGCGCCAGCAGCCAACGACAGGGGGCTGATTCACCCCTCCACTTT. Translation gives CASSQRQGADSPLHF.